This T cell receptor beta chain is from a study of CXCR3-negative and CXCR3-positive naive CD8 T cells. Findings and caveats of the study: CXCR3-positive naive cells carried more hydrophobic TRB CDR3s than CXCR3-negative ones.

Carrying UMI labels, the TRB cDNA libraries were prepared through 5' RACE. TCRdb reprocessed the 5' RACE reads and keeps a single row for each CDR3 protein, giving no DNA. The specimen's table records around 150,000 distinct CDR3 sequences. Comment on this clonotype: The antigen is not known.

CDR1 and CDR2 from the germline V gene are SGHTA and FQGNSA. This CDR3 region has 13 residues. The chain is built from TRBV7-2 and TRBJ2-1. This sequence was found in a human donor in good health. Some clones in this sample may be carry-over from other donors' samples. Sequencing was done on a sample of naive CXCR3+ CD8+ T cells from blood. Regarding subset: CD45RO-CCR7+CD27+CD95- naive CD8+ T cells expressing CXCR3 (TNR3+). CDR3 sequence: CASSQDGYNEQFF.